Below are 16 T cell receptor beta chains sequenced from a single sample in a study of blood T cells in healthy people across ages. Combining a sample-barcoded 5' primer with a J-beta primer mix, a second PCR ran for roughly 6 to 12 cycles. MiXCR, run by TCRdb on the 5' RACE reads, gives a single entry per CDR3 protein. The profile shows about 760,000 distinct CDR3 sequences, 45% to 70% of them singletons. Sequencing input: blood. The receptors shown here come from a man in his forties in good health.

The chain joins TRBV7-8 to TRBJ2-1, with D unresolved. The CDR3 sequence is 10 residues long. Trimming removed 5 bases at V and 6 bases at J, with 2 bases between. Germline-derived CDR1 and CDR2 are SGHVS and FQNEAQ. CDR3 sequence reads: CASSPNEQFF. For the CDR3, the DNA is TGTGCCAGCAGCCCCAATGAGCAGTTCTTC.

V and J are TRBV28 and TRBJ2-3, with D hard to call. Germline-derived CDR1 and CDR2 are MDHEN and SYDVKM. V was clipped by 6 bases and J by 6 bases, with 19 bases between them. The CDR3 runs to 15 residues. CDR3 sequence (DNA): TGTGCCAGCAGCTCCAGTGAAGGTTCGACCGATACGCAGTATTTT. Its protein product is CASSSSEGSTDTQYF.

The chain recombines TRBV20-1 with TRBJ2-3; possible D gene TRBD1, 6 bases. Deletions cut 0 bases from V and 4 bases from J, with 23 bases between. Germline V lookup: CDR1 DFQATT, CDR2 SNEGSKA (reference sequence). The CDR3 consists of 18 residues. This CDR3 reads CSARDQQAGAPRPDTQYF. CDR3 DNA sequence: TGCAGTGCTAGAGATCAGCAGGCAGGGGCGCCTCGCCCAGATACGCAGTATTTT.

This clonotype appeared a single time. The CDR3 coding sequence is TGCAGGAGCGGGGGGGCCCACAATGAGCAGTTCTTC. The encoded protein is CRSGGAHNEQFF. The chain has TRBV20-1 and TRBJ2-1; the match to TRBD2 covers 10 bases. This CDR3 is 12 amino acids long. CDR1 and CDR2 from the germline V gene are DFQATT and SNEGSKA (reference sequence).

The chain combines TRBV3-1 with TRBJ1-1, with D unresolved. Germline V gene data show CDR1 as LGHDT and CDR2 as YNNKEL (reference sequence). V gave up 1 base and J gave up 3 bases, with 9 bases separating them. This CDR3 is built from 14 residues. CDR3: CASSQGYRDTEAFF. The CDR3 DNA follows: TGTGCCAGCAGCCAAGGCTACAGAGACACTGAAGCTTTCTTT.

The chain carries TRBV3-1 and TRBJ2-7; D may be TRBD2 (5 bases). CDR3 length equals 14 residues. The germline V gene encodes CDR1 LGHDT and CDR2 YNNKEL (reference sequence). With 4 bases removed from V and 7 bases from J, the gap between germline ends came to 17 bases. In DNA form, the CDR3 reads TGTGCCAGCAGCCCTCGAGAGGGAAACAATGAGCAGTACTTC. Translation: CASSPREGNNEQYF.

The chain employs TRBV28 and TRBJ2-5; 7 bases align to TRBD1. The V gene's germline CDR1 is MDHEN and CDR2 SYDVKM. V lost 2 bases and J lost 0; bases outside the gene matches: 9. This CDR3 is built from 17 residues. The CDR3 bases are TGTGCCAGCAGTTTAGGGGACAGCGATTTGTACCAAGAGACCCAGTACTTC. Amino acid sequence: CASSLGDSDLYQETQYF.

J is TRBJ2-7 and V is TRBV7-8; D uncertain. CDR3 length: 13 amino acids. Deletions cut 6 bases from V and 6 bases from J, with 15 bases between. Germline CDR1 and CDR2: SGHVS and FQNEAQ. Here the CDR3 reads CASSPPPGFEQYF. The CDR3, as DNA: TGTGCCAGCAGTCCCCCCCCAGGATTCGAGCAGTACTTC.

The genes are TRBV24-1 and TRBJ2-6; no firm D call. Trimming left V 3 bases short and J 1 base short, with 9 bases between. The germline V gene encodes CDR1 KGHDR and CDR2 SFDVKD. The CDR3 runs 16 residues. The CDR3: CATSDLTESGANVLTF. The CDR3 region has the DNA TGTGCCACCAGTGATCTCACAGAGTCTGGGGCCAACGTCCTGACTTTC.

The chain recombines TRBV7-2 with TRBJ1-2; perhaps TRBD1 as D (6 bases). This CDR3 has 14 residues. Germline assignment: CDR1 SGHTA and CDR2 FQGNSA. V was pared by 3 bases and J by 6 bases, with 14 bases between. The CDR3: CASSFPSRGDGYTF. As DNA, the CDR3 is TGTGCCAGCAGCTTTCCGTCCAGGGGAGATGGCTACACCTTC. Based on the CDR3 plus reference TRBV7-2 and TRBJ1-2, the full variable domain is GAGVSQSPSNKVTEKGKDVELRCDPISGHTALYWYRQSLGQGLEFLIYFQGNSAPDKSGLPSDRFSAERTGGSVSTLTIQRTQQEDSAVYLCASSFPSRGDGYTFGSGTRLTVV.

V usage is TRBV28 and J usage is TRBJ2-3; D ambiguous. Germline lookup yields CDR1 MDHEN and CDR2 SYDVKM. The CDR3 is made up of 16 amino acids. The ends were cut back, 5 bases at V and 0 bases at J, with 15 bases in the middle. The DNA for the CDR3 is TGTGCCAGCAGTCCCTCCCCAGGAGACAGCACAGATACGCAGTATTTT. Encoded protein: CASSPSPGDSTDTQYF. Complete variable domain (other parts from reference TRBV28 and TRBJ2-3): DVKVTQSSRYLVKRTGEKVFLECVQDMDHENMFWYRQDPGLGLRLIYFSYDVKMKEKGDIPEGYSVSREKKERFSLILESASTNQTSMYLCASSPSPGDSTDTQYFGPGTRLTVL.

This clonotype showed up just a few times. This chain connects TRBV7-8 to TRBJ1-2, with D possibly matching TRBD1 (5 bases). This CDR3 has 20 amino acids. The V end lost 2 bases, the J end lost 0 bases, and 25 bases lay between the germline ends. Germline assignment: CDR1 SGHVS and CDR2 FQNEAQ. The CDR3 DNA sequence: TGTGCCAGCAGCTTACTAAATGTGGAAACGGGGCCGGAGTCTAACTATGGCTACACCTTC. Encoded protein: CASSLLNVETGPESNYGYTF.

CDR3 coding DNA: TGCAGTGCTAGAGCAGCGGGGGGCGGGGAGACCCAGTACTTC. It yields the protein CSARAAGGGETQYF. This sequence joins TRBV20-1 and TRBJ2-5; the match to TRBD2 covers 9 bases. The CDR3 sequence is 14 residues long. The trim removed 1 base at V and 5 bases at J, leaving 5 bases unmatched. Germline V gene data show CDR1 as DFQATT and CDR2 as SNEGSKA (reference sequence).

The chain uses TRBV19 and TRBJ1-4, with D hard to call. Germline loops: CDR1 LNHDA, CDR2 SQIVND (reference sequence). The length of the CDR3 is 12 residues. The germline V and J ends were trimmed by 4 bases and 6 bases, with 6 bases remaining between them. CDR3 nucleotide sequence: TGTGCCAGTAGTACTGTGGATGAAAAACTGTTTTTT. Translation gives CASSTVDEKLFF.

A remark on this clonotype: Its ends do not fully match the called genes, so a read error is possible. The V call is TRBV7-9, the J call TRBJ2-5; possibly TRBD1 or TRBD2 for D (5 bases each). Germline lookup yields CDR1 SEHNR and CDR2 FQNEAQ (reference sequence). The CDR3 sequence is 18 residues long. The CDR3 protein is CASSLRPGPGSKGETQYF. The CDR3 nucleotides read TGTGCCAGCAGCTTGAGACCGGGACCGGGGAGTAAAGGAGAGACCCAGTATTTC.

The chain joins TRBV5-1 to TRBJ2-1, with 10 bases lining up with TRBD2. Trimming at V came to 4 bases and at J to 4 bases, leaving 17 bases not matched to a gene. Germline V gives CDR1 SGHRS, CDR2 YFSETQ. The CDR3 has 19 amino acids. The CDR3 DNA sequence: TGCGCCAGCAGCGGCCGACTAGCGGGCAGGTCGAACGCATACAATGAGCAGTTCTTC. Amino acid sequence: CASSGRLAGRSNAYNEQFF.